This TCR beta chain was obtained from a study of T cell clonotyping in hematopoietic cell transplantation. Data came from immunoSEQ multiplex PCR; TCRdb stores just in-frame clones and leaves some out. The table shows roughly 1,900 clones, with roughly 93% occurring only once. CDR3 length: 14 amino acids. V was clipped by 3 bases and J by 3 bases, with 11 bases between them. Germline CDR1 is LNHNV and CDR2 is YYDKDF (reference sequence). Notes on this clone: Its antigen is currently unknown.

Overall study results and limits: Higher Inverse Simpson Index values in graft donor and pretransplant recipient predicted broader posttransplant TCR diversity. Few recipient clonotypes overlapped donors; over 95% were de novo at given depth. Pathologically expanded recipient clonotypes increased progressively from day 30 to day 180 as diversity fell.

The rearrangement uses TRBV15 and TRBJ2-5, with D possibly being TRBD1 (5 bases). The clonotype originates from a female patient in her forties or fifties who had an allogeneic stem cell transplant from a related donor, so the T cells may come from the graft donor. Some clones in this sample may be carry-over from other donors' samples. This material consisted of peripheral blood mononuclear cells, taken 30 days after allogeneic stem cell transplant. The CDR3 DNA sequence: TGTGCCACCAGCAGGGGGCCGACCGAAGAGACCCAGTACTTC. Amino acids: CATSRGPTEETQYF. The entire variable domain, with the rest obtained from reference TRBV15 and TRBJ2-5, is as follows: DAMVIQNPRYQVTQFGKPVTLSCSQTLNHNVMYWYQQKSSQAPKLLFHYYDKDFNNEADTPDNFQSRRPNTSFCFLDIRSPGLGDTAMYLCATSRGPTEETQYFGPGTRLLVL.